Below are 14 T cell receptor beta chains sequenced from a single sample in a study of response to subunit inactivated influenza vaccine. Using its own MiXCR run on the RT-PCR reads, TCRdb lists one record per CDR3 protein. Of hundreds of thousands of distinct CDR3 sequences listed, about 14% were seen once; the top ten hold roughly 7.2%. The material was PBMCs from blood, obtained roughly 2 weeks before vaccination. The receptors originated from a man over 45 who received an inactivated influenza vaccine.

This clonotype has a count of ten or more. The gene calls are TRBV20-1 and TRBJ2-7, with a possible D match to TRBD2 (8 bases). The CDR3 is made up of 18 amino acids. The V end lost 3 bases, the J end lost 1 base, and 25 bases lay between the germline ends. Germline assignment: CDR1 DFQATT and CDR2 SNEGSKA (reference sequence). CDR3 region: CSASMPGGGWGPSYEQYF. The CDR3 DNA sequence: TGCAGTGCTAGTATGCCGGGAGGGGGCTGGGGACCGTCCTACGAGCAGTACTTC.

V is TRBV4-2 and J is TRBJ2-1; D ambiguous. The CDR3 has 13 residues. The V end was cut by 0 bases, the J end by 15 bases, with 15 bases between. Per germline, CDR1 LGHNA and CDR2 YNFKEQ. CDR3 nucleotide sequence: TGTGCCAGCAGCCAAGATCCCGACACTCCGGGGTTCTTC. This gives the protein CASSQDPDTPGFF.

CDR3 DNA: TGTGCCAGCAGCCAAGATCTTAGACAACCCCGGAGGGGCTACACCTTC. Amino acids: CASSQDLRQPRRGYTF. The rearrangement uses TRBV4-2 and TRBJ1-2; D ambiguous. Germline values: CDR1 LGHNA, CDR2 YNFKEQ. This CDR3 region has 16 residues. V dropped 0 bases and J dropped 8 bases, with 19 bases sitting between them.

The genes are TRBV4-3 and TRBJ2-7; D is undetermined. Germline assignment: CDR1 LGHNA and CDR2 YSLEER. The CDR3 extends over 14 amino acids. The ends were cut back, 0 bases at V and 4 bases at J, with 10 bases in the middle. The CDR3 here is CASSQDLTRYEQYF. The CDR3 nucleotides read TGCGCCAGCAGCCAAGATCTTACGAGATACGAGCAGTACTTC.

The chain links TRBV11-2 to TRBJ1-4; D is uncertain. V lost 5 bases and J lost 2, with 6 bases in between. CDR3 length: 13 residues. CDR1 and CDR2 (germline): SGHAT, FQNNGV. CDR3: CASSASTNEKLFF. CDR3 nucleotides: TGTGCCAGCAGCGCCAGTACTAATGAAAAACTGTTTTTT.

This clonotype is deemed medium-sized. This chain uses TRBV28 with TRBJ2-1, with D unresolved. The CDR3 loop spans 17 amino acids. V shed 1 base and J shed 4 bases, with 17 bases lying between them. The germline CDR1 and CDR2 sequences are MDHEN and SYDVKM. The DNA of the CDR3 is TGTGCCAGCAGTTTATTCCTAGGGCCTAAGCCTTACAATGAGCAGTTCTTC. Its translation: CASSLFLGPKPYNEQFF.

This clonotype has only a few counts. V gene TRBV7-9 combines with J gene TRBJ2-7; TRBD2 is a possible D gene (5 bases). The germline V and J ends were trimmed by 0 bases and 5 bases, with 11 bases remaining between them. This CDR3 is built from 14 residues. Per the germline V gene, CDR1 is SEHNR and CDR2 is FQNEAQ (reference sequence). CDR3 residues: CASSLAGVRDEQYF. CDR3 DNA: TGTGCCAGCAGCTTAGCGGGAGTTAGGGACGAGCAGTACTTC. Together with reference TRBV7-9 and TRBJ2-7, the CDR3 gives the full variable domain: DTGVSQNPRHKITKRGQNVTFRCDPISEHNRLYWYRQTLGQGPEFLTYFQNEAQLEKSRLLSDRFSAERPKGSFSTLEIQRTEQGDSAMYLCASSLAGVRDEQYFGPGTRLTVT.

CDR3 DNA sequence: TGCGCCACTAGGACAGGAATGAACACTGAAGCTTTCTTT. It translates to CATRTGMNTEAFF. The rearrangement uses TRBV5-1 and TRBJ1-1, with 7 nucleotides matching TRBD1. The germline gives CDR1 SGHRS, CDR2 YFSETQ. Trimming removed 9 bases from V and 0 bases from J; junction bases left unmatched: 5. The CDR3 extends over 13 amino acids. The full variable domain, in which reference TRBV5-1 and TRBJ1-1 provide the parts outside the CDR3, is KAGVTQTPRYLIKTRGQQVTLSCSPISGHRSVSWYQQTPGQGLQFLFEYFSETQRNKGNFPGRFSGRQFSNSRSEMNVSTLELGDSALYLCATRTGMNTEAFFGQGTRLTVV.

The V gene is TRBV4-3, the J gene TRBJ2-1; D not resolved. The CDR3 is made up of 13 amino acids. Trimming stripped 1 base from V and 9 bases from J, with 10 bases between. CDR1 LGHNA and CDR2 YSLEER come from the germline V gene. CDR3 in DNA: TGCGCCAGCAGCCAAGTGAAGGGTATTGAGCAGTTCTTC. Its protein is CASSQVKGIEQFF.

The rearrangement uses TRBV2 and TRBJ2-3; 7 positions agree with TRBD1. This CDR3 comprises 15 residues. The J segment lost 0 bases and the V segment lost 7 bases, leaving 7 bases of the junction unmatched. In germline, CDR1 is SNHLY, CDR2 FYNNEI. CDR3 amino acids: CASTPGTASTDTQYF. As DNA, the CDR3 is TGTGCCAGCACGCCCGGGACAGCGAGCACAGATACGCAGTATTTT.

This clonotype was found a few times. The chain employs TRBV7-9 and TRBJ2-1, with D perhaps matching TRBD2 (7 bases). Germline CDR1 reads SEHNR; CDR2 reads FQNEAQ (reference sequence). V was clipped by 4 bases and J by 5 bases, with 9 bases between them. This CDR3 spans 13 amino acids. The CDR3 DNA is TGTGCCAGCAGCTGGGGGGGCGACAATGAGCAGTTCTTC. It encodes CASSWGGDNEQFF.

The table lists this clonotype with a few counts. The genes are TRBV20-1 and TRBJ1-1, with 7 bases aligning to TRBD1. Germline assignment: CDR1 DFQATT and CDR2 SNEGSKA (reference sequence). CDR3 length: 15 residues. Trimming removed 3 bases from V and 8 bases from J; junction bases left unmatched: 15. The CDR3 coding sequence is TGCAGTGCTAGTGTCTTGGGACAGTCAGCCCTGGAAGCTTTCTTT. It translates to CSASVLGQSALEAFF.

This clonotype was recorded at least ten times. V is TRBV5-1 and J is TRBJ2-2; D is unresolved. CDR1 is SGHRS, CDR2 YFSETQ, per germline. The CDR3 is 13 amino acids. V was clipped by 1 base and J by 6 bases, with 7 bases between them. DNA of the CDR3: TGCGCCAGCAGCTTGTACTCCTCCGGGGAGCTGTTTTTT. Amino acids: CASSLYSSGELFF.

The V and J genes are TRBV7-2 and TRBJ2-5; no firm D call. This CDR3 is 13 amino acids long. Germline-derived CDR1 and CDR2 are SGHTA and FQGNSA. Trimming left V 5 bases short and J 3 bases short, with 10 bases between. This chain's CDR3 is CASSRDIKETQYF. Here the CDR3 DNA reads TGTGCCAGCAGCCGCGACATAAAAGAGACCCAGTACTTC.